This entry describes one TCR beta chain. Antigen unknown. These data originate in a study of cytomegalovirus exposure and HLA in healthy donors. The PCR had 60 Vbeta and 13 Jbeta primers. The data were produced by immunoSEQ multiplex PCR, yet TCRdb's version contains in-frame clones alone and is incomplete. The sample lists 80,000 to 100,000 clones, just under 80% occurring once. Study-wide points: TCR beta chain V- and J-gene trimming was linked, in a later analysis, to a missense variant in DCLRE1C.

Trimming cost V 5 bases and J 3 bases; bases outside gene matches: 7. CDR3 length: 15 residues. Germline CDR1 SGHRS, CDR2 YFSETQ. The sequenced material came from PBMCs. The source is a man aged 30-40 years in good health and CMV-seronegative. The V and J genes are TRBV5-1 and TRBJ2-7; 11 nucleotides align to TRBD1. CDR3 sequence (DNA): TGCGCCAGCAGACCCGGGACAGGGGGGTTCTACGAGCAGTACTTC. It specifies CASRPGTGGFYEQYF. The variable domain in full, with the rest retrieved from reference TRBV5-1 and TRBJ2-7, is KAGVTQTPRYLIKTRGQQVTLSCSPISGHRSVSWYQQTPGQGLQFLFEYFSETQRNKGNFPGRFSGRQFSNSRSEMNVSTLELGDSALYLCASRPGTGGFYEQYFGPGTRLTVT.